Presented here are 32 T cell receptor beta chains from one specimen sequenced in a study of T cells in localized non-small cell lung cancer. Here immunoSEQ multiplex PCR was the method, and the copy in TCRdb shows in-frame clones only, minus some. This table has 28,000 or so clones, roughly 90% appearing once. Specimen: peripheral blood, collected before any cancer treatment. Source of these receptors: a male donor at least 60 years old with stage I lung adenocarcinoma.

The chain joins TRBV10-3 to TRBJ1-2; D possibly corresponds to TRBD1 (5 bases). The CDR3 is 14 residues long. Trimming took off 0 bases at V and 3 bases at J, with 8 bases between the two ends. Germline lookup yields CDR1 ENHRY and CDR2 SYGVKD. The DNA of the CDR3 is TGTGCCATCAGTGAGTCGGGGGTTGACTATGGCTACACCTTC. Its protein is CAISESGVDYGYTF.

The V gene is TRBV2, the J gene TRBJ2-3; weak D call: TRBD2 (6 bases). V shed 6 bases and J shed 2 bases, with 18 bases lying between them. The length of the CDR3 is 16 residues. Germline assignment: CDR1 SNHLY and CDR2 FYNNEI. The CDR3: CASRIGTSDLTDTQYF. CDR3 nucleotides: TGTGCCAGCAGGATAGGGACTTCCGACCTCACAGATACGCAGTATTTT.

The chain joins TRBV30 to TRBJ1-4, with a tentative D call TRBD1 (5 bases). V gave up 0 bases and J gave up 8 bases, with 13 bases separating them. This CDR3 is built from 14 residues. Germline loops: CDR1 GTSNPN, CDR2 SVGIG (reference sequence). The CDR3 spells CAWSVPGGSEKLFF. Here the CDR3 DNA reads TGTGCCTGGAGTGTACCCGGGGGGAGCGAAAAACTGTTTTTT. The full variable domain, rest sourced from reference TRBV30 and TRBJ1-4, is SQTIHQWPATLVQPVGSPLSLECTVEGTSNPNLYWYRQAAGRGLQLLFYSVGIGQISSEVPQNLSASRPQDRQFILSSKKLLLSDSGFYLCAWSVPGGSEKLFFGSGTQLSVL.

This rearrangement joins TRBV9 to TRBJ2-1; 11 bases map to TRBD2. Per germline, CDR1 SGDLS and CDR2 YYNGEE. With 0 bases clipped from V and 7 bases from J, the junction kept 3 bases outside the gene matches. The CDR3 consists of 15 residues. CDR3 in amino acids: CASSVGTSGWNEQFF. CDR3 DNA: TGTGCCAGCAGCGTAGGGACTAGCGGGTGGAATGAGCAGTTCTTC.

This rearrangement joins TRBV6-6 to TRBJ2-1; 10 positions match TRBD2. CDR1 is MNHNY and CDR2 is SVGAGI in the germline V gene (reference sequence). This CDR3 region has 16 residues. V trimming: 7 bases; J trimming: 5 bases; junction bases outside the gene matches: 11. The CDR3 is CASTGLAEHDHNEQFF. CDR3 DNA: TGTGCCAGCACCGGACTAGCGGAGCACGACCACAATGAGCAGTTCTTC.

The chain combines TRBV19 with TRBJ2-1; D gene unclear. The germline V gene has CDR1 LNHDA and CDR2 SQIVND (reference sequence). The V and J ends lost 4 bases and 2 bases respectively, with 12 bases between them. This CDR3 contains 15 residues. CDR3 nucleotide sequence: TGTGCCAGTAGTAACCGACAAGGCCCCTACAATGAGCAGTTCTTC. This encodes CASSNRQGPYNEQFF.

The chain joins TRBV7-9 to TRBJ1-4; no definite D call. V lost 11 bases to trimming and J lost 7 bases, with 32 bases between them. This CDR3 has 18 residues. Germline loops: CDR1 SEHNR, CDR2 FQNEAQ (reference sequence). CDR3 sequence: CAGGSAGQSIVWGEKLFF. In DNA, the CDR3 is TGTGCCGGCGGGTCGGCGGGCCAGTCAATCGTGTGGGGTGAAAAACTGTTTTTT.

The chain links TRBV27 to TRBJ1-2; D gene ambiguous. V was cut by 5 bases and J by 4 bases, with 17 bases left in between. The germline CDR1 and CDR2 sequences are MNHEY and SMNVEV (reference sequence). The CDR3 is made up of 15 amino acids. The CDR3 DNA reads as TGTGCCAGCAGTCCCCAGGTAGGGAAGGTCTATGGCTACACCTTC. This encodes CASSPQVGKVYGYTF.

The J gene is TRBJ2-5, the V gene TRBV27, with 9 bases identical to TRBD2. CDR3 length: 17 residues. Trimming at V came to 4 bases and at J to 0 bases, leaving 9 bases not matched to a gene. Germline CDR1 and CDR2: MNHEY and SMNVEV (reference sequence). This chain's CDR3 is CASSSSGIGSYQETQYF. The DNA for the CDR3 is TGTGCCAGCAGTTCTAGCGGGATTGGGTCGTACCAAGAGACCCAGTACTTC.

CDR3 coding DNA: TGTGCCAGCAGCTTGATCAGCGGGGGTCAAGAGACCCAGTACTTC. It translates to CASSLISGGQETQYF. The rearrangement uses TRBV5-6 and TRBJ2-5; 8 bases match TRBD2. The CDR3 is 15 residues long. CDR1 and CDR2 from the germline V gene are SGHDT and YYEEEE. J lost 2 bases, V lost 1 base, and 4 bases had no gene match.

This chain links TRBV5-1 with TRBJ2-1; D is unresolved. The V gene's germline CDR1 is SGHRS and CDR2 YFSETQ. This CDR3 comprises 14 residues. V lost 7 bases and J lost 3, with 14 bases in between. The CDR3 nucleotides read TGCGCCAGCTACCGCGGCAATGACTACAATGAGCAGTTCTTC. Protein product: CASYRGNDYNEQFF.

The chain combines TRBV11-2 with TRBJ2-7, with TRBD1 matching 10 bases. Germline trimming cut 4 bases from V and 9 bases from J; bases unmatched to any gene: 6. Germline loops: CDR1 SGHAT, CDR2 FQNNGV. This CDR3 contains 13 residues. Here the CDR3 DNA reads TGTGCCAGCAGCTCCGACAGGGGGCGAGGGCAGTACTTC. Translating it yields CASSSDRGRGQYF.

The chain uses TRBV6-5 and TRBJ1-1, with 9 bases fitting TRBD1. Germline CDR1 is MNHEY and CDR2 is SVGAGI. The V segment lost 4 bases and the J segment 1 base; nucleotides outside the gene matches: 4. The CDR3 has 15 residues. CDR3 in amino acids: CASSWDRAPNTEAFF. CDR3 coding DNA: TGTGCCAGCAGTTGGGACAGGGCCCCGAACACTGAAGCTTTCTTT.

This clone was observed a few times. The genes are TRBV2 and TRBJ2-7; D is uncertain. From germline, CDR1 is SNHLY and CDR2 FYNNEI. CDR3 length: 13 residues. Between the trimmed V and J ends, which lost 2 bases and 4 bases, there was a span of 9 bases. CDR3 protein: CASSENREYEQYF. CDR3 DNA: TGTGCCAGCAGTGAAAACAGAGAGTACGAGCAGTACTTC.

This clone occurred once. V gene TRBV5-1 combines with J gene TRBJ1-2; 11 nucleotides agree with TRBD1. This CDR3 region has 14 residues. Per the germline V gene, CDR1 is SGHRS and CDR2 is YFSETQ. V lost 5 bases, J lost 8 bases, and 8 bases stayed unmatched. This chain's CDR3 is CASSSGQGEVGYTF. The CDR3 DNA is TGCGCCAGCAGTTCGGGACAGGGGGAGGTCGGCTACACCTTC.

The CDR3 nucleotides are TGTGCCAGCTCACCAGGGGGCGGAGAGACCCAGTACTTC. Amino acids: CASSPGGGETQYF. This chain links TRBV18 with TRBJ2-5; D possibly corresponds to TRBD1 (6 bases). V was trimmed by 2 bases and J by 4 bases, leaving 8 bases between them. The CDR3 loop spans 13 amino acids. The germline V gene has CDR1 KGHSH and CDR2 LQKENI.

This sequence joins TRBV21-1 and TRBJ1-1; the table calls TRBD1, which could not be checked here. TRBV21-1 constitutes a pseudogene. CDR3 length: 16 amino acids. The CDR3 DNA follows: TGTGCCAGCAGCAAAGATCCCAGGGGGCCATTAAGAAAAGCTTTCTTT. Protein: CASSKDPRGPLRKAFF.

V and J are TRBV6-6 and TRBJ2-5; D is unresolved. CDR3 length: 13 residues. Germline CDR1 and CDR2: MNHNY and SVGAGI (reference sequence). V lost 5 bases to trimming and J lost 5 bases, with 12 bases between them. CDR3 amino acids: CASSPRGAETQYF. CDR3 bases: TGTGCCAGCAGTCCCCGCGGAGCGGAGACCCAGTACTTC.

The genes are TRBV15 and TRBJ1-2, with TRBD1 matching over 9 bases. This CDR3 has 15 residues. Germline V CDR1 and CDR2: LNHNV, YYDKDF (reference sequence). The V segment lost 5 bases and the J segment 4 bases; nucleotides outside the gene matches: 8. The CDR3 DNA reads as TGTGCCACCAGCTCCGCAGACAGGGGGGGCTATGGCTACACCTTC. Translation: CATSSADRGGYGYTF.

The V gene is TRBV7-2, the J gene TRBJ2-1, with D unresolved. The CDR3 has 13 residues. Trimming removed 5 bases from V and 6 bases from J, with 11 bases in between. Looked up from germline, CDR1 is SGHTA and CDR2 is FQGNSA. The CDR3 is CASSSPSVNEQFF. The CDR3 DNA follows: TGTGCCAGCAGCAGCCCTAGTGTCAATGAGCAGTTCTTC.

The chain has TRBV19 and TRBJ2-7; 7 bases line up with TRBD1. This CDR3 has 12 amino acids. CDR1 is LNHDA, CDR2 SQIVND, per germline (reference sequence). The V segment lost 4 bases and the J segment 9 bases; nucleotides outside the gene matches: 6. The CDR3 protein is CASSTQQGTQYF. The CDR3, as DNA: TGTGCCAGTAGTACCCAACAGGGGACGCAGTACTTC.

This rearrangement joins TRBV7-9 to TRBJ2-1; 9 bases line up with TRBD2. Germline loops: CDR1 SEHNR, CDR2 FQNEAQ (reference sequence). The J segment lost 10 bases and the V segment lost 5 bases, leaving 12 bases of the junction unmatched. CDR3 size: 15 residues. CDR3 in DNA: TGTGCCAGCAGCCTTAGCGGGGGCGACGGTATCGAGCAGTTCTTC. This translates into CASSLSGGDGIEQFF. Full variable domain (missing parts from reference TRBV7-9 and TRBJ2-1): DTGVSQNPRHKITKRGQNVTFRCDPISEHNRLYWYRQTLGQGPEFLTYFQNEAQLEKSRLLSDRFSAERPKGSFSTLEIQRTEQGDSAMYLCASSLSGGDGIEQFFGPGTRLTVL.

The rearrangement joins TRBV7-2 to TRBJ1-5; 7 bases are shared with TRBD1. Germline trimming cut 5 bases from V and 3 bases from J; bases unmatched to any gene: 10. The CDR3 is made up of 16 amino acids. The germline V gene has CDR1 SGHTA and CDR2 FQGNSA. The CDR3 here is CASSVEGAGNNQPQHF. The CDR3 nucleotides read TGTGCCAGCAGCGTCGAGGGGGCTGGTAACAATCAGCCCCAGCATTTT.

V gene TRBV19 combines with J gene TRBJ1-5; the D is unclear. V was clipped by 7 bases and J by 3 bases, with 13 bases between them. From germline, CDR1 is LNHDA and CDR2 SQIVND (reference sequence). The CDR3 has 14 amino acids. The CDR3 is CASKTKPDNQPQHF. As DNA, the CDR3 is TGTGCCAGTAAGACGAAGCCTGACAATCAGCCCCAGCATTTT.

This chain joins TRBV6-5 and TRBJ2-7, with 10 bases matching TRBD2. The CDR3 covers 15 residues. In germline, CDR1 is MNHEY, CDR2 SVGAGI. Trimming at V came to 2 bases and at J to 3 bases, leaving 4 bases not matched to a gene. The CDR3 DNA follows: TGTGCCAGCAGTTACGGGACTAGCGCGGACTACGAGCAGTACTTC. It translates to CASSYGTSADYEQYF.

The chain couples TRBV7-2 to TRBJ1-5; TRBD1 aligns across 10 bases. In germline, CDR1 is SGHTA, CDR2 FQGNSA. This CDR3 spans 15 amino acids. The trim removed 4 bases at V and 6 bases at J, leaving 6 bases unmatched. CDR3 sequence (DNA): TGTGCCAGCAGCTGGGACAGGGGAGTAGGTCAGCCCCAGCATTTT. This encodes CASSWDRGVGQPQHF.

The gene calls are TRBV6-1 and TRBJ2-2; 7 bases are shared with TRBD2. V was pared by 8 bases and J by 2 bases, with 5 bases of the junction left unmatched. CDR3 size: 14 residues. Germline CDR1 MNHNS, CDR2 SASEGT. This chain's CDR3 is CASETGGNTGELFF. For the CDR3, the DNA is TGTGCCAGCGAGACGGGGGGTAACACCGGGGAGCTGTTTTTT.

The V call is TRBV27, the J call TRBJ2-4, with 9 bases identical to TRBD1. The ends lost 2 bases at V and 4 bases at J; junction bases unmatched: 0. The CDR3 extends over 14 amino acids. Germline CDR1 is MNHEY and CDR2 is SMNVEV (reference sequence). CDR3: CASSLDRGKNIQYF. The CDR3 DNA sequence: TGTGCCAGCAGTTTAGACAGGGGGAAAAACATTCAGTACTTC.

This chain joins TRBV5-4 and TRBJ1-1; possibly TRBD1 for D (5 bases). The CDR3 loop spans 15 amino acids. The germline gives CDR1 SGHNT, CDR2 YYREEE (reference sequence). V dropped 0 bases and J dropped 0 bases, with 9 bases sitting between them. CDR3 DNA: TGTGCCAGCAGCTTGGGGGGGAAATTGAACACTGAAGCTTTCTTT. Translating gives CASSLGGKLNTEAFF.

V gene TRBV4-1 combines with J gene TRBJ2-5; D assignment may be TRBD1 or TRBD2 (5 bases each). Trimming stripped 4 bases from V and 5 bases from J, with 11 bases between. CDR3 length equals 13 residues. Germline V CDR1 and CDR2: MGHRA, YSYEKL. CDR3 nucleotide sequence: TGCGCCAGCAGCCTCCTGGGGGAGGAGACCCAGTACTTC. This gives the protein CASSLLGEETQYF.

J is TRBJ2-5 and V is TRBV19, with TRBD2 matching over 14 bases. Germline loops: CDR1 LNHDA, CDR2 SQIVND (reference sequence). The junction had 7 bases not matched to a gene; V was cut back by 3 bases and J by 7 bases. The CDR3 has 16 amino acids. CDR3: CASSIWTSGGIGTQYF. The DNA of the CDR3 is TGTGCCAGTAGTATCTGGACTAGCGGGGGGATCGGGACCCAGTACTTC. Together with reference TRBV19 and TRBJ2-5, the CDR3 gives the full variable domain: DGGITQSPKYLFRKEGQNVTLSCEQNLNHDAMYWYRQDPGQGLRLIYYSQIVNDFQKGDIAEGYSVSREKKESFPLTVTSAQKNPTAFYLCASSIWTSGGIGTQYFGPGTRLLVL.

The CDR3 loop reads CASSLGGPDSTQYF. CDR3 DNA sequence: TGCGCCAGCAGCTTGGGGGGGCCGGATAGTACGCAGTATTTT. The rearrangement links TRBV5-1 to TRBJ2-3, with D perhaps matching TRBD1 (6 bases). CDR1 is SGHRS, CDR2 YFSETQ, per germline. The ends were cut back, 0 bases at V and 8 bases at J, with 13 bases in the middle. CDR3 length: 14 amino acids.